Below, one T cell receptor beta chain is given with its context. The antigen remains undetermined. This CDR3 comprises 15 residues. V dropped 0 bases and J dropped 7 bases, with 15 bases sitting between them. Germline V lookup: CDR1 ENHRY, CDR2 SYGVKD. Sequenced by immunoSEQ multiplex PCR; TCRdb stores in-frame clones only, minus some. The sample consists of 100,000 to 150,000 clones, more than 85% of them appearing once. This record belongs to a study of T cell responses to AZD1222 COVID-19 vaccine. General study results and limits: None of the repertoires were sampled until the peak T cell response had passed.

The input for sequencing was peripheral blood, taken on day 0 of MenACWY control vaccination. The TCR comes from an adult in good health. The chain uses TRBV10-3 and TRBJ1-2, with D possibly matching TRBD1 (6 bases). CDR3 in DNA: TGTGCCATCAGTGAGTCGGGGGAGAGGGGGTCTGGCTACACCTTC. Its translation: CAISESGERGSGYTF.